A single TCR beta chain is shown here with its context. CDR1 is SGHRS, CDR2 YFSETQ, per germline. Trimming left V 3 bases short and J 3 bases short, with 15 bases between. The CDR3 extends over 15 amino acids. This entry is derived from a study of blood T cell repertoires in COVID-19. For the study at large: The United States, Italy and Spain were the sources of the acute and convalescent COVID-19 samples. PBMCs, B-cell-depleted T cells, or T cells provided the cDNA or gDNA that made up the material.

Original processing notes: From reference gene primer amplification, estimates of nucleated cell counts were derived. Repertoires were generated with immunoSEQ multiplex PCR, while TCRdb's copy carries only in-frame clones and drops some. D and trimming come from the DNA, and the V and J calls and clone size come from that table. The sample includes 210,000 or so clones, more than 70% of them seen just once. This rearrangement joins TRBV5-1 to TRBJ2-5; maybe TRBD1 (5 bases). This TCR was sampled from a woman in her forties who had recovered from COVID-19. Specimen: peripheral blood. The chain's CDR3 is CASSSSPGKEETQYF. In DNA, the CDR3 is TGCGCCAGCAGCTCCAGCCCAGGGAAAGAAGAGACCCAGTACTTC.